One sample yielded the 2 T cell receptor beta chains listed below, sequenced in a study of T cell responses to AZD1222 COVID-19 vaccine. Profiling relied on immunoSEQ multiplex PCR, and the TCRdb table lists in-frame clones only, not all of them. The sample records around 140,000 clones, approximately 91% being singletons. This sample comprised peripheral blood, obtained 28 days after the second AZD1222 dose. These receptors were obtained from an adult who received the AZD1222 COVID-19 vaccine.

The chain combines TRBV15 with TRBJ1-2; no definite D call. With 0 bases removed from V and 0 bases from J, the gap between germline ends came to 14 bases. Germline CDR1 and CDR2: LNHNV and YYDKDF (reference sequence). CDR3 length: 17 residues. CDR3 region: CATSRDRLARANYGYTF. The CDR3, as DNA: TGTGCCACCAGCAGAGATCGTCTCGCCAGAGCTAACTATGGCTACACCTTC.

The CDR3 loop reads CASNTWEAQGEQYF. The DNA of the CDR3 is TGTGCCAGCAACACGTGGGAGGCCCAGGGAGAGCAGTACTTC. This sequence joins TRBV2 and TRBJ2-7, with D possibly TRBD2 on 6 matching bases. Germline V gene data show CDR1 as SNHLY and CDR2 as FYNNEI. CDR3 length: 14 amino acids. Deletions cut 7 bases from V and 7 bases from J, with 20 bases between.